The 16 T cell receptor beta chains reported below all come from one sample, sequenced in a study of molecular identifiers for immune sequencing clone quantification. TCRdb re-derived calls from the PCR reads in MiXCR, one entry per CDR3 protein. The sample yields approximately 670,000 distinct CDR3 sequences, 15% to 20% seen once. Sequences were obtained from naive CD8+ T cells from blood, with Jurkat cell RNA spiked in. Indicated subset: FACS-sorted CD8+CD4-CCR7+CD45RA+ naive T cells. Source of these receptors: a human donor in good health. Some libraries in this study had Jurkat cell RNA spiked in.

As to this clonotype: An end of the junction differs from the germline gene, which may be a read error. The chain joins TRBV27 to TRBJ2-7; 7 bases match TRBD1. The CDR3 length is 17 residues. The V gene's germline CDR1 is MNHEY and CDR2 SMNVEV (reference sequence). CDR3 sequence reads: CAGSLMGRGSSSYEQYF. The DNA of the CDR3 is TGTGCCGGCAGTTTAATGGGCAGGGGGTCAAGCTCCTACGAGCAGTACTTC.

This clonotype was seen a handful of times. A clone one base away is much larger, so this may be a read error. The chain couples TRBV9 to TRBJ2-3; the D gene is possibly TRBD2 (6 bases). The CDR3 has 15 amino acids. V lost 0 bases and J 2 bases, leaving 10 bases between the germline ends. Germline-derived CDR1 and CDR2 are SGDLS and YYNGEE. Here the CDR3 DNA reads TGTGCCAGCAGCGTAGACGGGAGTCCCACAGATACGCAGTATTTT. Translated, it gives CASSVDGSPTDTQYF.

At least ten counts were recorded for this clonotype. The chain uses TRBV12-3 or TRBV12-4 and TRBJ2-2; no clear D. This CDR3 is 14 amino acids long. V was clipped by 6 bases and J by 2 bases, with 10 bases between them. CDR3 coding DNA: TGTGCCAGCAGCTTACATACAAACACCGGGGAGCTGTTTTTT. The encoded protein is CASSLHTNTGELFF.

The V gene is TRBV5-6, the J gene TRBJ1-2; no definite D call. CDR3 length: 13 amino acids. Trimming pared 4 bases from V and 3 bases from J, leaving 10 bases between. The germline V gene has CDR1 SGHDT and CDR2 YYEEEE. CDR3 nucleotide sequence: TGTGCCAGCAGCGTAGACACCCACTATGGCTACACCTTC. Amino acid sequence: CASSVDTHYGYTF.

This clonotype was found a few times. The chain has TRBV10-3 and TRBJ2-7, with TRBD1 matching 9 bases. This CDR3 has 14 amino acids. V was clipped by 10 bases and J by 2 bases; unmatched bases: 9. Germline V lookup: CDR1 ENHRY, CDR2 SYGVKD. The CDR3 DNA reads as TGTGCCACAGCCGGGTGGGACAGGGCCTACGAGCAGTACTTC. Encoded protein: CATAGWDRAYEQYF.

This clonotype has only one observation. A much larger clone lies a single base off, so this may be a read error. The chain employs TRBV29-1 and TRBJ2-1; D may be TRBD1 or TRBD2 (5 bases each). The CDR3 length is 12 residues. V lost 0 bases, J lost 12 bases, and 12 bases lay in between. Germline V gives CDR1 SQVTM, CDR2 ANQGSEA. CDR3 sequence: CSVEEEGIGQFF. CDR3 sequence (DNA): TGCAGCGTTGAAGAAGAGGGGATTGGGCAGTTCTTC.

This clonotype was seen only a few times. CDR3 nucleotide sequence: TGTGCCAGCAGTTTAGCCGGGCAGTATTATGGCTACACCTTC. Translated: CASSLAGQYYGYTF. The gene calls are TRBV27 and TRBJ1-2; D is undetermined. The CDR3 runs to 14 residues. Germline loops: CDR1 MNHEY, CDR2 SMNVEV (reference sequence). V was clipped by 2 bases and J by 5 bases, with 12 bases between them.

This clonotype was picked up a small number of times. The chain has TRBV9 and TRBJ2-3; possible D gene TRBD2, 6 bases. The CDR3 covers 16 residues. The germline V and J ends were trimmed by 3 bases and 2 bases, with 16 bases remaining between them. Looked up from germline, CDR1 is SGDLS and CDR2 is YYNGEE. The CDR3 region is CASSATGGTPTDTQYF. The CDR3 DNA sequence: TGTGCCAGCAGCGCGACTGGTGGGACTCCCACAGATACGCAGTATTTT.

This clonotype was seen only a few times. The chain joins TRBV20-1 to TRBJ2-3; TRBD2 agrees at 7 bases. Germline values: CDR1 DFQATT, CDR2 SNEGSKA (reference sequence). This CDR3 has 16 residues. With V trimmed by 0 bases and J by 1 base, 7 bases remained unmatched. The CDR3 reads CSARDLNRGGTDTQYF. CDR3 bases: TGCAGTGCTAGAGACCTAAACCGGGGGGGCACAGATACGCAGTATTTT.

To note about this clonotype: The final CDR3 position lacks the conserved phenylalanine or tryptophan, pointing to a likely read error. This chain joins TRBV7-6 and TRBJ2-3; 8 bases are shared with TRBD2. J gave up 2 bases and V 1 base, and 14 bases lay outside the gene matches. The germline V gene encodes CDR1 SGHVS and CDR2 FNYEAQ. There are 19 residues in the CDR3. In nucleotides, the CDR3 is TGTGCCAGCAGCTTAGGTGTGCAAGCGGGGGCCGTCTACACAGATACGCAGTATCTT. Translating it yields CASSLGVQAGAVYTDTQYL.

The table lists this clonotype with a count of one. Since a much larger clone is just one base distant, this may be a read error. This rearrangement joins TRBV4-1 to TRBJ2-7; D possibly matches TRBD1 or TRBD2 (5 bases each). Germline V lookup: CDR1 MGHRA, CDR2 YSYEKL. The CDR3 has 14 residues. DNA of the CDR3: TGCGCCGGCAGCCAACCGGGACCGAGCTACGAGCAGTACTTC. Protein product: CAGSQPGPSYEQYF.

This clonotype was recorded many times. The rearrangement uses TRBV14 and TRBJ2-1; tentative D call: TRBD1 (6 bases). The CDR3 runs 17 residues. Germline CDR1 reads SGHDN; CDR2 reads FVKESK. Trimming stripped 4 bases from V and 1 base from J, with 17 bases between. CDR3 in DNA: TGTGCCAGCAGCCCTTTTGGGACAATCGGTTCCTACAATGAGCAGTTCTTC. Its protein product is CASSPFGTIGSYNEQFF.

As for this clonotype: At one boundary the junction diverges from the germline segment, which might be a read error. The chain couples TRBV7-2 to TRBJ2-7; TRBD2 might be the D (6 bases). Germline assignment: CDR1 SGHTA and CDR2 FQGNSA. This CDR3 has 15 amino acids. CDR3 bases: TGTGTCAGCAGCACCACCGGGACTTGGATCTACGAGCAGTACTTC. Translated: CVSSTTGTWIYEQYF. Full variable domain (remainder filled in from reference TRBV7-2 and TRBJ2-7): GAGVSQSPSNKVTEKGKDVELRCDPISGHTALYWYRQSLGQGLEFLIYFQGNSAPDKSGLPSDRFSAERTGGSVSTLTIQRTQQEDSAVYLCVSSTTGTWIYEQYFGPGTRLTVT.

This clonotype showed up many times. This chain uses TRBV29-1 with TRBJ1-1; D call uncertain. The CDR3 consists of 12 residues. V was pared by 7 bases and J by 5 bases, with 14 bases between. Germline V gene data show CDR1 as SQVTM and CDR2 as ANQGSEA. The CDR3 nucleotides are TGCAGCGCCGAAGATGCGGGAACTGAAGCTTTCTTT. Protein sequence: CSAEDAGTEAFF.

This clonotype was counted ten times or more. The V and J genes are TRBV7-9 and TRBJ2-5; 10 bases are a match to TRBD2. Per the germline V gene, CDR1 is SEHNR and CDR2 is FQNEAQ (reference sequence). CDR3 length: 15 amino acids. V was pared by 7 bases and J by 0 bases, with 5 bases of the junction left unmatched. The CDR3 is CASNLLAGNQETQYF. In nucleotides, the CDR3 is TGTGCCAGCAACCTACTAGCGGGGAACCAAGAGACCCAGTACTTC.

This clonotype has a count of ten or more. Germline and junction disagree at one end, which may indicate a read error. The chain carries TRBV19 and TRBJ2-7; D is possibly TRBD1 or TRBD2 (5 bases each). This CDR3 contains 14 residues. Per the germline V gene, CDR1 is LNHDA and CDR2 is SQIVND (reference sequence). CDR3 amino acids: CASSPGTGVYEQYF. CDR3 DNA: TGCGCCAGCAGCCCAGGGACCGGGGTCTACGAGCAGTACTTC.